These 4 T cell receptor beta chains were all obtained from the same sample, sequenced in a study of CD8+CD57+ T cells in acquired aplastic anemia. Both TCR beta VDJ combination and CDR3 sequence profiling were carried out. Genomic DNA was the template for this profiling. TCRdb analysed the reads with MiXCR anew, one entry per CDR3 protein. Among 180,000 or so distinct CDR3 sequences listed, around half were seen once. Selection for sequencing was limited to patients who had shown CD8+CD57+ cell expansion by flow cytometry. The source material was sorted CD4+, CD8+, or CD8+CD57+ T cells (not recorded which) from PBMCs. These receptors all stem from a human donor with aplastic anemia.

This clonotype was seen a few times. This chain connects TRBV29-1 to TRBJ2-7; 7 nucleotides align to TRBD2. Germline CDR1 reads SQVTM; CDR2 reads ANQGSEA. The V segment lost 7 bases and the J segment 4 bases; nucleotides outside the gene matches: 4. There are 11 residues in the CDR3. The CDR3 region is CSAGGTYEQYF. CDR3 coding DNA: TGCAGCGCCGGGGGGACTTACGAGCAGTACTTC.

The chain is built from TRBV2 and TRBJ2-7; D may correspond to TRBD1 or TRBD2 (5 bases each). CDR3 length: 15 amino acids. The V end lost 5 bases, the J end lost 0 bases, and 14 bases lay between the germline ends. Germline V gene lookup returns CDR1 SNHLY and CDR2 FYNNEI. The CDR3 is CASSPGTESSYEQYF. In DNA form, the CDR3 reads TGTGCCAGCAGTCCCGGGACGGAAAGCTCCTACGAGCAGTACTTC.

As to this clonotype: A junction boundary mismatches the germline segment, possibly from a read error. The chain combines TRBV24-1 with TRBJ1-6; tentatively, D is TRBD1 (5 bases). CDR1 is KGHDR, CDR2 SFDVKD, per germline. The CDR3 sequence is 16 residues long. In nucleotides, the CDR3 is TGTGCCACCCATCAGGGCCAGGGATCTGATAATTCACCCCTCCACTTC. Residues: CATHQGQGSDNSPLHF.

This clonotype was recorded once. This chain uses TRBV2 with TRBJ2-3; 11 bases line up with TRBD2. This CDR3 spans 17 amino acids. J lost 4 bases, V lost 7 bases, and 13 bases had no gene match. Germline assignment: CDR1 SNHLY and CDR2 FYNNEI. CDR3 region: CASNSLAGGRSADTQYF. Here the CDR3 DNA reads TGTGCCAGCAACAGCTTAGCGGGGGGGCGGAGTGCAGATACGCAGTATTTT.